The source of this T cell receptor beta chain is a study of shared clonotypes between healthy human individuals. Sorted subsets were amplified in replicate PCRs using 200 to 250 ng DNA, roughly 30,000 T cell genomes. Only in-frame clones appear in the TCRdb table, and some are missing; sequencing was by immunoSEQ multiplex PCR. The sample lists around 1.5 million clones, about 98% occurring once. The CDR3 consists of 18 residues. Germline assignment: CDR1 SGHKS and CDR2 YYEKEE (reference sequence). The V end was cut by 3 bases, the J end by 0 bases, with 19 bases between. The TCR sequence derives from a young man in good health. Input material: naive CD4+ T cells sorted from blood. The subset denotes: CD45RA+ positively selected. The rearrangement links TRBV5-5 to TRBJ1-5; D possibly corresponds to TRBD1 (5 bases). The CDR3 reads CASSWDWTSLYSNQPQHF. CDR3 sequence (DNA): TGTGCCAGCAGCTGGGACTGGACCTCTCTCTATAGCAATCAGCCCCAGCATTTT.